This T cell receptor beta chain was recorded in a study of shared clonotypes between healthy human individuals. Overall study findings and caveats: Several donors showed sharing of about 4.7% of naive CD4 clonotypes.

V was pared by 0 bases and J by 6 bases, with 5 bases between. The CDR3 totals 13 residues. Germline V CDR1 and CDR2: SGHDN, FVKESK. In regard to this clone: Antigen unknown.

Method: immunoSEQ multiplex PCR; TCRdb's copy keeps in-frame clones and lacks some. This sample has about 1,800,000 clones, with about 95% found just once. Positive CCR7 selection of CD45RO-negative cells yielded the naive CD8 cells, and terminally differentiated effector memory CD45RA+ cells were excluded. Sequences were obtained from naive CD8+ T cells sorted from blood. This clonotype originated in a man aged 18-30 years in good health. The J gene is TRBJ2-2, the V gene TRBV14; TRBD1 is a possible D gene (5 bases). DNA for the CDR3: TGTGCCAGCAGCCAAGAAGGGGCCGGGGAGCTGTTTTTT. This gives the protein CASSQEGAGELFF.